This TCR beta chain was identified in a study of cytomegalovirus exposure and HLA in healthy donors. The overall study: The study placed 80% to 85% of its approximately 360 genotyped donors in the Caucasian-associated ancestry cluster. Points from the study as a whole: Common viral pathogens (according to a later analysis) appeared linked to several of the most significant clusters. Later work found that TCR association rates differed between HLA loci; DRB1 had the most and HLA-C the fewest.

A multiplex PCR was run with 60 Vbeta primers and 13 Jbeta primers. Profiling relied on immunoSEQ multiplex PCR, and the TCRdb table lists in-frame clones only, not all of them. The table includes about 130,000 clones, roughly 80% detected once. Trimming took 1 base from V and 4 from J; bases not matched to a gene: 7. Looked up from germline, CDR1 is KGHSH and CDR2 is LQKENI. The CDR3 has 17 residues. Turning to this clone: Its antigen is currently unknown.

The chain combines TRBV18 with TRBJ1-1, with 12 bases matching TRBD1. The receptor comes from a male donor in good health and CMV-seronegative. The material sequenced was PBMCs. Written as DNA, the CDR3 is TGTGCCAGCTCACCACTGGGGACAGGGGGCGTCGGCACTGAAGCTTTCTTT. It specifies CASSPLGTGGVGTEAFF.